Listed here is a single TCR beta chain. Its cognate antigen is unknown. This sample stems from a study of T cell clonality in common variable immunodeficiency. Findings of the study overall: Compared with controls, CVID subjects had fewer shared TCRbeta clones. Authors noted CVID clonality's cause needs subpopulation repertoire sequencing. Links between repertoire features and CVID complications were heterogeneity-limited.

Caucasian heritage predominated among both patients and controls. The protocol was immunoSEQ multiplex PCR, while the TCRdb copy is restricted to in-frame clones and leaves out a portion. The sample holds tens of thousands of clones, and no clone turns up only once. The receptor's source is a person between 18 and 69 years old in good health. Sample: peripheral blood mononuclear cells.

This chain's CDR3 is CASRDRPNTEAFF. The DNA read from the CDR3 is TGCGCCAGCAGAGACAGGCCGAACACTGAA. The chain employs TRBV5-1 and TRBJ1-1; TRBD1 might be the D (6 bases). With the read ending 3 residues before the CDR3 end, the germline J gene is used to fill in that end. This CDR3 is built from 13 residues. Germline CDR1 SGHRS, CDR2 YFSETQ. Trimming removed 5 bases at V and 1 base at J, with 9 bases between.